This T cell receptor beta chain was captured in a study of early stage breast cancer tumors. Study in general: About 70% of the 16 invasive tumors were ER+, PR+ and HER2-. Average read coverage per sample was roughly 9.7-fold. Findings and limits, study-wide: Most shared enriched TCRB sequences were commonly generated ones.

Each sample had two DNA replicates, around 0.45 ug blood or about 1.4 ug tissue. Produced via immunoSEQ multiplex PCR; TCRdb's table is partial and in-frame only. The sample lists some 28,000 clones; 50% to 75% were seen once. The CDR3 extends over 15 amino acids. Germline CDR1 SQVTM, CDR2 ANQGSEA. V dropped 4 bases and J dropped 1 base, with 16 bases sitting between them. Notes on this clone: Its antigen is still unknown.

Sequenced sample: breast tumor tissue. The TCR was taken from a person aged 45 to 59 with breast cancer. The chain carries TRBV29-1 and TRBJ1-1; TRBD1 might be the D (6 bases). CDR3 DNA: TGCAGCGTTGTTGGGGGGCCGAAGGGGAACACTGAAGCTTTCTTT. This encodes CSVVGGPKGNTEAFF. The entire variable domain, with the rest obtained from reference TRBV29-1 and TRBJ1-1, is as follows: SAVISQKPSRDICQRGTSLTIQCQVDSQVTMMFWYRQQPGQSLTLIATANQGSEATYESGFVIDKFPISRPNLTFSTLTVSNMSPEDSSIYLCSVVGGPKGNTEAFFGQGTRLTVV.